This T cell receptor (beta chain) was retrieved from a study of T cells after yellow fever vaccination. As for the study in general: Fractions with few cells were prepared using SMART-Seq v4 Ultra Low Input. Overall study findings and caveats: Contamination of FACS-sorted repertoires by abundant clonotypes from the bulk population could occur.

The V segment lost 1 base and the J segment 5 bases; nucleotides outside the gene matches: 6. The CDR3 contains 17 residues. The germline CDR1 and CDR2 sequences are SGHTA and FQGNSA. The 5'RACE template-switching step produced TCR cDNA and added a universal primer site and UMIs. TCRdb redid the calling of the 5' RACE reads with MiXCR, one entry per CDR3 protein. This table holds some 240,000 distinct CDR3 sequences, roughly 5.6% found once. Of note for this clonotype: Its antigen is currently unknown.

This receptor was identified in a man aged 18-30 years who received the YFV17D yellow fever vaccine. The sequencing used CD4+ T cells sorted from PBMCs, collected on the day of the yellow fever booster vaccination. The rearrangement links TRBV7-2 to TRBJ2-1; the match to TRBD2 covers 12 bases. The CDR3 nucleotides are TGTGCCAGCAGCTTAGGGCTCGGACTAGCGGGGAACAATGAGCAGTTCTTC. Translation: CASSLGLGLAGNNEQFF.